This entry is about one T cell receptor (beta chain). This entry is derived from a study of CD8 T cells in Susac syndrome. The authors reverse transcribed roughly 0.5 to 1 ug RNA with random hexamers. Across 54 Vbeta and 13 Jbeta, TCR beta CDR3 was amplified with immunoSEQ multiplex PCR. TCRdb redid the calling of the immunoSEQ multiplex PCR reads with MiXCR, one entry per CDR3 protein. The data show approximately 180,000 distinct CDR3 sequences, about 95% seen once. The CDR3 totals 16 residues. V lost 0 bases, J lost 1 base, and 10 bases lay in between. Germline CDR1 reads KGHSH; CDR2 reads LQKENI. This TCR came from a human donor with Susac syndrome. This sequence joins TRBV18 and TRBJ1-5; the D is unclear. The sample was CD4+ T cells from PBMCs. The CDR3 loop is CASSPPSAPSNQPQHF. DNA of the CDR3: TGTGCCAGCTCACCACCGTCAGCCCCCAGCAATCAGCCCCAGCATTTT. The full variable domain, in which reference TRBV18 and TRBJ1-5 provide the parts outside the CDR3, is NAGVMQNPRHLVRRRGQEARLRCSPMKGHSHVYWYRQLPEEGLKFMVYLQKENIIDESGMPKERFSAEFPKEGPSILRIQQVVRGDSAAYFCASSPPSAPSNQPQHFGDGTRLSIL.